This T cell receptor (beta chain) was identified in a study of blood T cells in healthy people across ages. Study-level results: A roughly linear age-dependent decrease characterized TCR beta diversity per million T cells.

Alongside a J-beta primer mix, a sample-barcoded 5' primer served in a second PCR lasting 7 to 11 cycles. TCRdb fed the 5' RACE reads into MiXCR, producing one record per CDR3 protein. The sample includes 800,000 to 900,000 distinct CDR3 sequences, under 80% of them seen just once. Per individual sample, total RNA of at least 5.5 micrograms was extracted. The CDR3 totals 17 residues. With V trimmed by 0 bases and J by 5 bases, 10 bases remained unmatched. This clonotype was seen a few times. Its matching antigen is unknown. This receptor was taken from a man aged 30-40 years in good health. The rearrangement links TRBV12-3 or TRBV12-4 to TRBJ2-5; 9 nucleotides agree with TRBD1. The sequencing sample was made of blood. This CDR3 reads CASSLATGTGLFETQYF. CDR3 coding DNA: TGTGCCAGCAGTTTAGCCACCGGGACAGGGCTTTTTGAGACCCAGTACTTC.